This is a list of T cell receptor beta chains from one sample in a study of CD8 T cells in ankylosing spondylitis. TCRdb used MiXCR to reprocess the 5' RACE reads, holding one entry per CDR3 protein. This table has about 160,000 distinct CDR3 sequences, roughly 18% appearing once. The sample was blood, either unsorted or a sorted T cell fraction (not recorded which). The receptors derive from a male donor with ankylosing spondylitis or in good health (not recorded which). Both conserved end residues are trimmed from each CDR3.

J gene	V gene	CDR3 protein
TRBJ1-3	TRBV15	ATSSGERDTIY
TRBJ1-4	TRBV5-5	ASSLVVQINEKLF
TRBJ1-3	TRBV28	ASTIEGGGNTIY
TRBJ2-7	TRBV29-1	SVNRDYEQY
TRBJ2-3	TRBV7-2	ASSYASSSGGGETQY
TRBJ2-7	TRBV6-1	ASRKVGHEQY
TRBJ2-5	TRBV28	ASSLLLAGGRETQY
TRBJ2-7	TRBV29-1	SVGSQPYEQY
TRBJ1-1	TRBV12-3/TRBV12-4	ASRTTGSTEAF
TRBJ2-2	TRBV6-1	ASRSWGHTGELF
TRBJ2-7	TRBV4-2	ASSQTPGLADSYEQY
TRBJ2-2	TRBV6-4	ASKREGFAGELF
TRBJ2-5	TRBV14	ASSQGQQETQY
TRBJ2-3	TRBV29-1	SVEGSGSRDTQY
TRBJ2-5	TRBV11-2	ASSLAGLETQY
TRBJ2-5	TRBV28	ASSTTLAGFSETQY
TRBJ1-6	TRBV4-2	ASRQGESYNSPLH
TRBJ1-1	TRBV24-1	ATEDRRNTEAF
TRBJ2-1	TRBV25-1	ASSDYSGSRNEQF
TRBJ2-5	TRBV20-1	SARDQREGQETQY
TRBJ2-1	TRBV3-1	ASSPASYNEQF
TRBJ2-1	TRBV3-1	ASSLKMGAYNEQF
TRBJ1-4	TRBV29-1	SAVLTGEEKLF
TRBJ2-7	TRBV9	ASSVDGLAGGSTYEQY
TRBJ2-7	TRBV7-9	ASSLRASGSGYEQY
TRBJ2-4	TRBV28	AAKGQGKSKNIQY
TRBJ1-5	TRBV25-1	ASSDWDRDGQPQH
TRBJ1-2	TRBV27	ASSLSRGLAGYT
TRBJ1-1	TRBV27	ASSLGLLNTEAF
TRBJ2-1	TRBV20-1	SAYHQTSGSLNEQF
TRBJ2-1	TRBV4-1	ASSQTGLAGGNEQF
TRBJ2-1	TRBV12-3/TRBV12-4	ASSTTTGRNEQF
TRBJ1-6	TRBV7-9	ATEQGANNSPLH
TRBJ2-2	TRBV7-8	ASSLGGNTGELF
TRBJ2-3	TRBV18	ASSNERSGRAFRDTQY
TRBJ2-1	TRBV5-1	ASSLEAGLAGEQF
TRBJ2-1	TRBV6-2/TRBV6-3	ASSEPSGGRNEQF
TRBJ1-3	TRBV5-8	ASRRGPKYTIY
TRBJ2-7	TRBV10-3	ATVHQRELEQY
TRBJ2-4	TRBV28	ASSRSFAKNIQY
TRBJ1-1	TRBV28	ASSGPKTEAF
TRBJ2-1	TRBV24-1	ATTQAGSSYNEQF
TRBJ1-2	TRBV12-3/TRBV12-4	ASQGRGKGYT
TRBJ2-2	TRBV2	ASSRGRPSPGELF
TRBJ1-4	TRBV28	AGSKTLSNEKLF
TRBJ1-2	TRBV7-8	ASSLVVWGGYGYT